The T cell receptor (beta chain) described here comes from a study of blood T cell repertoires in COVID-19. Germline CDR1 is SQVTM and CDR2 is ANQGSEA. The V and J ends lost 4 bases and 0 bases, in that order; junction bases with no gene match: 5. The CDR3 has 15 amino acids. In the original processing: Cell counts per sample came from amplifying reference gene primers. TCRdb's copy holds only in-frame clones and misses some; the assay was immunoSEQ multiplex PCR. V and J calls and clone size follow that table, whereas D and trimming were derived from the DNA. This repertoire shows about 57,000 clones, roughly 85% found once; its top ten account for about 3.5%.

V is TRBV29-1 and J is TRBJ2-7, with 11 bases fitting TRBD2. Sequenced sample: peripheral blood. The receptor comes from a man between 60 and 70 years old with acute or convalescent COVID-19. The CDR3 loop reads CSVGGGTSGSYEQYF. The CDR3, as DNA: TGCAGCGTTGGGGGAGGGACTAGCGGCTCCTACGAGCAGTACTTC.